Shown below are 7 T cell receptor beta chains from a single sample sequenced in a study of Tregs in tolerant kidney transplant recipients. Repertoires were generated with immunoSEQ multiplex PCR, while TCRdb's copy carries only in-frame clones and drops some. The table lists fewer than 80,000 clones, roughly 98% of them singletons. The sequenced sample was CD4+ T cells from blood, obtained before the transplant. The receptors here all came from a human donor who received a combined kidney and bone marrow transplant.

Comment on this clone: The sample has other DNA sequences that encode this CDR3 too. V usage is TRBV9 and J usage is TRBJ2-1; a weak D match, TRBD2 (6 bases). CDR1 and CDR2 (germline): SGDLS, YYNGEE. This CDR3 region has 15 residues. V lost 0 bases, J lost 4 bases, and 11 bases lay in between. As DNA, the CDR3 is TGTGCCAGCAGCGTAGGGGGAGGTCCGTACAATGAGCAGTTCTTC. Translating it yields CASSVGGGPYNEQFF.

The chain recombines TRBV6-5 with TRBJ2-1, with a tentative D call TRBD2 (5 bases). V was cut by 4 bases and J by 4 bases, with 14 bases left in between. The CDR3 is 15 amino acids. CDR1 MNHEY and CDR2 SVGAGI come from the germline V gene. The CDR3: CASSSAGSLYNEQFF. In DNA, the CDR3 is TGTGCCAGCAGTTCCGCGGGTTCCCTATACAATGAGCAGTTCTTC.

This chain uses TRBV7-9 with TRBJ1-6; TRBD1 is a possible D gene (6 bases). V lost 5 bases to trimming and J lost 9 bases, with 20 bases between them. The germline gives CDR1 SEHNR, CDR2 FQNEAQ (reference sequence). The CDR3 sequence is 16 residues long. The CDR3 protein is CASSQQQGLLSSPLHF. CDR3 nucleotides: TGTGCCAGCAGCCAACAACAGGGCCTCCTATCTTCACCCCTCCACTTT. Combining the CDR3 with reference TRBV7-9 and TRBJ1-6 gives the whole variable domain DTGVSQNPRHKITKRGQNVTFRCDPISEHNRLYWYRQTLGQGPEFLTYFQNEAQLEKSRLLSDRFSAERPKGSFSTLEIQRTEQGDSAMYLCASSQQQGLLSSPLHFGNGTRLTVT.

The V gene is TRBV11-3, the J gene TRBJ2-2; D not certain. The CDR3 is 17 residues long. The germline V gene encodes CDR1 SGHNT and CDR2 YENEEA. With 0 bases removed from V and 0 bases from J, the gap between germline ends came to 11 bases. In DNA form, the CDR3 reads TGTGCCAGCAGCTTAGAATTGCCACTTACGAACACCGGGGAGCTGTTTTTT. As protein: CASSLELPLTNTGELFF.

The rearrangement links TRBV5-1 to TRBJ2-3; 13 positions match TRBD2. The CDR3 is made up of 17 amino acids. The V and J ends lost 1 base and 2 bases, in that order; junction bases with no gene match: 4. Germline values: CDR1 SGHRS, CDR2 YFSETQ. The CDR3 DNA is TGCGCCAGCAGCTTGTCCGGGACTAGCGGGGACACAGATACGCAGTATTTT. Translated: CASSLSGTSGDTDTQYF.

V is TRBV30 and J is TRBJ1-6; 8 bases match TRBD1. V was clipped by 3 bases and J by 9 bases; unmatched bases: 7. Germline CDR1 is GTSNPN and CDR2 is SVGIG (reference sequence). This CDR3 is 14 amino acids long. Here the CDR3 reads CAWSGTQGGSPLHF. CDR3 sequence (DNA): TGTGCCTGGAGCGGGACACAGGGGGGTTCACCCCTCCACTTT.

This rearrangement joins TRBV4-3 to TRBJ2-1, with 13 bases that match TRBD2. Trimming at V came to 4 bases and at J to 6 bases, leaving 3 bases not matched to a gene. Per germline, CDR1 LGHNA and CDR2 YSLEER. The CDR3 is made up of 15 amino acids. The CDR3 nucleotides are TGCGCCAGCAGCCGCGGGACTAGCGGGATCAATGAGCAGTTCTTC. Translating gives CASSRGTSGINEQFF.